Following are 11 T cell receptor beta chains from one sample sequenced in a study of Tregs in tolerant kidney transplant recipients. Assay used: immunoSEQ multiplex PCR; TCRdb lists only in-frame clones, some missing. Here the sample spans about 94,000 clones, over 85% being singletons. The starting material was CD4+ T cells from blood, obtained before the transplant. These receptors were collected from a human donor who received a combined kidney and bone marrow transplant.

The chain recombines TRBV6-1 with TRBJ1-2; 8 nucleotides line up with TRBD1. The V and J ends lost 7 bases and 7 bases, in that order; junction bases with no gene match: 8. Germline values: CDR1 MNHNS, CDR2 SASEGT. This CDR3 has 13 amino acids. CDR3: CASIQTGAVGYTF. The DNA of the CDR3 is TGTGCCAGCATCCAGACAGGGGCGGTTGGCTACACCTTC.

The table lists this clone with a few counts. The J gene is TRBJ1-6, the V gene TRBV2; 7 positions agree with TRBD1. The CDR3 spans 13 residues. Germline loops: CDR1 SNHLY, CDR2 FYNNEI. V lost 8 bases, J lost 7 bases, and 5 bases stayed unmatched. DNA of the CDR3: TGTGCCAGCTCGCGGGACAGAAATTCACCCCTCCACTTT. Protein: CASSRDRNSPLHF.

This rearrangement joins TRBV7-2 to TRBJ1-5, with D perhaps matching TRBD1 (6 bases). V was clipped by 3 bases and J by 0 bases, with 18 bases between them. CDR1 and CDR2 (germline): SGHTA, FQGNSA. This CDR3 is built from 18 residues. Here the CDR3 DNA reads TGTGCCAGCAGCTTGTGGGAAACAGGGCTATATAGCAATCAGCCCCAGCATTTT. Protein: CASSLWETGLYSNQPQHF.

This clone has a handful of counts. The chain has TRBV4-3 and TRBJ1-4; a weak D match, TRBD1 (6 bases). Trimming shortened V by 0 bases and J by 11 bases, and 13 bases separated the two germline ends. Per germline, CDR1 LGHNA and CDR2 YSLEER. CDR3 length equals 14 residues. The CDR3 sequence: CASSQDWQQGKLFF. CDR3 nucleotides: TGCGCCAGCAGCCAAGATTGGCAGCAGGGGAAACTGTTTTTT.

The chain has TRBV5-1 and TRBJ2-7; D might be TRBD1 (5 bases). V was shortened by 0 bases and J by 1 base, with 11 bases between the two germline ends. CDR1 is SGHRS, CDR2 YFSETQ, per germline. This CDR3 comprises 15 residues. CDR3 nucleotide sequence: TGCGCCAGCAGCTTGGGGGCAGGGAATTCCTACGAGCAGTACTTC. This sequence encodes CASSLGAGNSYEQYF. Variable domain in full (rest from reference TRBV5-1 and TRBJ2-7): KAGVTQTPRYLIKTRGQQVTLSCSPISGHRSVSWYQQTPGQGLQFLFEYFSETQRNKGNFPGRFSGRQFSNSRSEMNVSTLELGDSALYLCASSLGAGNSYEQYFGPGTRLTVT.

The chain combines TRBV30 with TRBJ2-7; 8 nucleotides align to TRBD2. Germline V gene data show CDR1 as GTSNPN and CDR2 as SVGIG (reference sequence). The CDR3 runs to 13 residues. J lost 3 bases, V lost 4 bases, and 5 bases had no gene match. In DNA form, the CDR3 reads TGTGCCTGGACCAGCGGGAGCTACTACGAGCAGTACTTC. It is translated as CAWTSGSYYEQYF. Filled out from reference TRBV30 and TRBJ2-7, the complete variable domain reads SQTIHQWPATLVQPVGSPLSLECTVEGTSNPNLYWYRQAAGRGLQLLFYSVGIGQISSEVPQNLSASRPQDRQFILSSKKLLLSDSGFYLCAWTSGSYYEQYFGPGTRLTVT.

The J gene is TRBJ2-1, the V gene TRBV5-4; 9 positions agree with TRBD2. Trimming at V came to 2 bases and at J to 0 bases, leaving 3 bases not matched to a gene. Germline CDR1 reads SGHNT; CDR2 reads YYREEE (reference sequence). The CDR3 contains 16 residues. The CDR3 loop is CASSFAGGSSYNEQFF. The CDR3 nucleotides read TGTGCCAGCAGCTTTGCGGGAGGGAGCTCCTACAATGAGCAGTTCTTC.

The J gene is TRBJ1-2, the V gene TRBV5-1; 11 bases match TRBD1. There are 15 residues in the CDR3. The germline gives CDR1 SGHRS, CDR2 YFSETQ. The V gene end was trimmed by 3 bases and the J gene end by 10 bases; junction bases not matched to a gene: 11. CDR3 sequence (DNA): TGCGCCAGCAGCTCCGGGGACAGGGGGTTCCGGGACTACACCTTC. Its protein is CASSSGDRGFRDYTF.

This chain links TRBV7-7 with TRBJ2-5, with TRBD2 matching 15 bases. The CDR3 runs 15 residues. Germline-derived CDR1 and CDR2 are SSHAT and FNYEAQ (reference sequence). J lost 4 bases, V lost 5 bases, and 2 bases had no gene match. The CDR3 DNA follows: TGTGCCAGCAGCCCGGGACTAGCGGGAGGAGAGACCCAGTACTTC. It is translated as CASSPGLAGGETQYF. The complete variable domain, with remaining parts taken from reference TRBV7-7 and TRBJ2-5, reads GAGVSQSPRYKVTKRGQDVTLRCDPISSHATLYWYQQALGQGPEFLTYFNYEAQPDKSGLPSDRFSAERPEGSISTLTIQRTEQRDSAMYRCASSPGLAGGETQYFGPGTRLLVL.

The chain joins TRBV19 to TRBJ2-3, with D unclear. Trimming stripped 5 bases from V and 6 bases from J, with 9 bases between. This CDR3 is 12 amino acids long. Germline values: CDR1 LNHDA, CDR2 SQIVND (reference sequence). The CDR3 DNA reads as TGTGCCAGTAGTTTTTCTTTGGATACGCAGTATTTT. Translation gives CASSFSLDTQYF.

This chain joins TRBV4-3 and TRBJ2-7; no clear D gene. The V and J ends lost 2 bases and 0 bases respectively, with 11 bases between them. This CDR3 region has 15 residues. Germline loops: CDR1 LGHNA, CDR2 YSLEER. The CDR3 protein is CASSQIAKSSYEQYF. As DNA, the CDR3 is TGCGCCAGCAGCCAAATCGCTAAAAGCTCCTACGAGCAGTACTTC.